This T cell receptor beta chain was sequenced for a study of cytomegalovirus exposure and HLA in healthy donors. Study summary: Assignment to the Caucasian-associated ancestry cluster applied to over 70% of the approximately 390 genotyped donors. Whole-study results and caveats: It is likely that the observed cluster of highly shared sequence variants was a sequencing artifact. In an earlier analysis, productive rearrangement rates for most beta V segments clustered near 90% or 30%. In the analysis, some V segments, TRBV6-2 and TRBV6-3 included, were excluded as indistinguishable.

Regarding this clone: The antigen remains unidentified.

PCR involved 60 Vbeta and 13 Jbeta primers. The assay was immunoSEQ multiplex PCR, and TCRdb's table has in-frame clones only and misses some. Among tens of thousands of clones listed, over 60% were seen once. V was pared by 5 bases and J by 8 bases, with 22 bases between. The CDR3 length is 16 residues. In germline, CDR1 is MNHEY, CDR2 SMNVEV (reference sequence). Sequencing was performed on PBMCs. This sequence was found in a female donor in good health and CMV-seronegative. The chain uses TRBV27 and TRBJ2-1; a weak D match, TRBD1 (5 bases). CDR3 in DNA: TGTGCCAGCAGTACCAGGGCCCTCGGCTACGTCGATGAGCAGTTCTTC. Translation gives CASSTRALGYVDEQFF.